The rows below give T cell receptor beta chains drawn from one sample of a study of cytomegalovirus exposure and HLA in healthy donors. Sequenced by immunoSEQ multiplex PCR; TCRdb stores in-frame clones only, minus some. The sample records roughly 130,000 clones, around 85% being singletons. Source material: PBMCs. The receptors shown here come from a boy under 18 in good health and CMV-seronegative. CDR3s include the opening cysteine and the closing phenylalanine or tryptophan. D genes are given only for firm matches. Size values are once, few and many counts, or a class for expanded clones, and some rows have none.

clone_size d_call j_call v_call cdr3_aa cdr3_nt
- TRBD1 TRBJ1-5 TRBV10-3 CAISEGRGQQPQHF TGTGCCATCAGTGAGGGCAGGGGGCAGCAGCCCCAGCATTTT
- TRBD1 TRBJ2-7 TRBV5-1 CASSPGGGGGPSYEQYF TGCGCCAGCAGCCCAGGGGGCGGAGGCGGACCCTCCTACGAGCAGTACTTC
- TRBD2 TRBJ2-4 TRBV25-1 CASSELGLAGSAKNIQYF TGTGCCAGCAGTGAATTGGGACTAGCGGGATCAGCCAAAAACATTCAGTACTTC
once - TRBJ2-3 TRBV5-6 CASSTAPNTDTQYF TGTGCCAGCAGCACAGCCCCTAACACAGATACGCAGTATTTT
- TRBD1 TRBJ1-1 TRBV6-5 CASSYTPGTGEVAFF TGTGCCAGCAGTTACACCCCCGGGACAGGGGAGGTAGCTTTCTTT
- - TRBJ2-7 TRBV11-2 CASSTGGYEQYF TGTGCCAGCAGCACCGGGGGTTACGAGCAGTACTTC
- - TRBJ2-1 TRBV5-4 CASRDRGRNEQFF TGTGCCAGCCGGGACCGGGGGAGGAATGAGCAGTTCTTC
- - TRBJ2-1 TRBV5-4 CASSLAALNNEQFF TGTGCCAGCAGCTTGGCCGCTCTAAATAATGAGCAGTTCTTC
few - TRBJ1-1 TRBV6-1 CASSERTGGNTEAFF TGTGCCAGCAGTGAGCGCACAGGCGGGAACACTGAAGCTTTCTTT
- - TRBJ1-5 TRBV27 CASSKWSSNQPQHF TGTGCCAGCAGTAAGTGGAGTAGCAATCAGCCCCAGCATTTT
- TRBD1 TRBJ2-1 TRBV14 CASSLNPGQGAHNEQFF TGTGCCAGCAGCCTGAATCCGGGACAGGGGGCTCACAATGAGCAGTTCTTC
- - TRBJ1-2 TRBV19 CASSLTGPYGYTF TGTGCCAGTAGTTTAACAGGCCCATATGGCTACACCTTC
- - TRBJ1-2 TRBV9 CASSVGDRPFYGYTF TGTGCCAGCAGCGTGGGTGACAGGCCTTTCTATGGCTACACCTTC
- TRBD1 TRBJ2-5 TRBV7-9 CASSLDRGTETQYF TGTGCCAGCAGCTTAGACAGGGGCACGGAGACCCAGTACTTC
- - TRBJ1-1 TRBV27 CASSLFSGPGRAFF TGTGCCAGCAGTTTATTCTCAGGGCCCGGCCGAGCTTTCTTT
- TRBD2 TRBJ2-3 TRBV7-8 CASSLEDWRGGADTQYF TGTGCCAGCAGCTTAGAGGATTGGCGGGGGGGGGCAGATACGCAGTATTTT
- - TRBJ2-1 TRBV7-3 CASSLLGGYSYNEQFF TGTGCCAGCAGCTTACTCGGCGGGTACTCCTACAATGAGCAGTTCTTC
- TRBD1 TRBJ1-3 TRBV29-1 CSARVRDSHSGNTIYF TGCAGCGCCCGAGTCCGGGACAGCCACTCTGGAAACACCATATATTTT
- TRBD2 TRBJ2-7 TRBV11-2 CASSLVAGGRYEQYF TGTGCCAGCAGCTTAGTGGCGGGGGGACGGTACGAGCAGTACTTC
- - TRBJ2-1 TRBV12-5 CASGFSGSNEQFF TGTGCTAGTGGTTTTTCCGGGAGTAATGAGCAGTTCTTC
- TRBD2 TRBJ2-1 TRBV4-2 CASSLTSGGPADEQFF TGTGCCAGCAGCCTGACTAGCGGGGGCCCCGCGGATGAGCAGTTCTTC
once - TRBJ2-1 TRBV7-6 CASSPGRGRPYNEQFF TGTGCCAGCAGCCCCGGCAGGGGACGGCCCTACAATGAGCAGTTCTTC
- - TRBJ1-2 TRBV27 CASSLRDYLNNYGYTF TGTGCCAGCAGTTTGCGGGACTACCTCAATAACTATGGCTACACCTTC
- - TRBJ1-4 TRBV5-6 CASSSLDEGPKNEKLFF TGTGCCAGCAGCTCATTAGACGAGGGTCCCAAAAATGAAAAACTGTTTTTT
- TRBD1 TRBJ1-1 TRBV6-1 CASSERTGGTEAFF TGTGCCAGCAGTGAACGGACAGGAGGCACTGAAGCTTTCTTT
- - TRBJ2-7 TRBV19 CASSRRSLSYEQYF TGTGCCAGTAGCCGCCGTTCCCTATCCTACGAGCAGTACTTC
few TRBD1 TRBJ1-4 TRBV7-2 CASSPGTGGEKLFF TGTGCCAGCAGCCCAGGGACAGGGGGTGAAAAACTGTTTTTT
- - TRBJ1-5 TRBV25-1 CASRGYNQPQHF TGTGCCAGCAGGGGCTACAATCAGCCCCAGCATTTT
- TRBD1 TRBJ1-5 TRBV10-3 CAKHGQDVSNQPQHF TGTGCCAAACACGGACAGGACGTTAGCAATCAGCCCCAGCATTTT
few - TRBJ1-1 TRBV4-3 CASSQDWGGASNTEAFF TGCGCCAGCAGCCAAGATTGGGGCGGGGCGTCGAACACTGAAGCTTTCTTT
- TRBD2 TRBJ2-1 TRBV9 CASSAWGLAGGQSYNEQFF TGTGCCAGCAGCGCCTGGGGACTAGCGGGAGGTCAATCCTACAATGAGCAGTTCTTC
- - TRBJ1-4 TRBV4-2 CASSQPAGTNEKLFF TGTGCCAGCAGCCAACCTGCAGGAACTAATGAAAAACTGTTTTTT
- TRBD1 TRBJ1-5 TRBV19 CASRSGTGANQPQHF TGTGCCAGTAGATCCGGGACAGGGGCTAATCAGCCCCAGCATTTT
- - TRBJ2-3 TRBV7-2 CASSLDGASTDTQYF TGTGCCAGCAGCTTAGACGGAGCTAGCACAGATACGCAGTATTTT
few TRBD1 TRBJ1-5 TRBV6-1 CASSSGTGMGQPQHF TGTGCCAGCAGCTCCGGGACAGGGATGGGTCAGCCCCAGCATTTT
once TRBD1 TRBJ2-1 TRBV2 CASKSGQGLRGHEQFF TGTGCCAGCAAATCGGGACAGGGTCTGAGGGGGCATGAGCAGTTCTTC
- - TRBJ2-7 TRBV5-1 CASSAQGGEQYF TGCGCCAGCAGCGCCCAGGGGGGCGAGCAGTACTTC
- TRBD1 TRBJ1-4 TRBV2 CASSYRQGREKLFF TGTGCCAGCAGTTACCGACAGGGAAGGGAAAAACTGTTTTTT
- TRBD2 TRBJ2-5 TRBV7-2 CASSLAGSGRAVETQYF TGTGCCAGCAGCTTAGCGGGCAGCGGGAGGGCCGTAGAGACCCAGTACTTC
- - TRBJ2-2 TRBV6-4 CASSPQQGAGELFF TGTGCCAGCAGTCCACAACAGGGCGCCGGGGAGCTGTTTTTT
once - TRBJ1-1 TRBV23-1 CASSQSPRMNTEAFF TGCGCCAGCAGTCAATCCCCGAGGATGAACACTGAAGCTTTCTTT
- TRBD1 TRBJ2-5 TRBV6-5 CASSQGTVIETQYF TGTGCCAGCAGTCAAGGGACAGTCATAGAGACCCAGTACTTC
- TRBD1 TRBJ1-2 TRBV9 CASTDRVSGYTF TGTGCCAGCACGGACAGGGTTAGTGGCTACACCTTC
- - TRBJ2-7 TRBV9 CASSPPGPPYEQYF TGTGCCAGCAGCCCCCCTGGGCCCCCCTACGAGCAGTACTTC
few TRBD1 TRBJ2-3 TRBV6-5 CASSSPGQGKMDTQYF TGTGCCAGCAGTTCTCCAGGACAGGGGAAGATGGATACGCAGTATTTT
once - TRBJ2-1 TRBV13 CASSSGGVRSYNEQFF TGTGCCAGCAGCTCGGGCGGGGTCCGCTCCTACAATGAGCAGTTCTTC
- TRBD1 TRBJ2-7 TRBV5-6 CASSARQGAYEQYF TGTGCCAGCAGCGCCCGACAGGGGGCATACGAGCAGTACTTC
- - TRBJ1-3 TRBV6-5 CASIDGVGNTIYF TGTGCCAGCATTGACGGGGTTGGAAACACCATATATTTT
- - TRBJ1-1 TRBV6-1 CASIGVGPEAFF TGTGCCAGCATCGGGGTTGGTCCTGAAGCTTTCTTT
- TRBD2 TRBJ2-7 TRBV29-1 CSGRSGSGSYEQYF TGCAGCGGCCGTAGCGGGAGTGGGAGCTACGAGCAGTACTTC
once TRBD2 TRBJ2-1 TRBV7-8 CASSLATSGTNEQFF TGTGCCAGCAGCTTAGCTACTAGCGGGACTAATGAGCAGTTCTTC
- TRBD1 TRBJ1-2 TRBV19 CASSIDPGGANYGYTF TGTGCCAGTAGTATAGACCCAGGGGGCGCGAACTATGGCTACACCTTC